This T cell receptor (beta chain) was sequenced in a study of blood T cell repertoires in COVID-19. Germline CDR1 is MNHEY and CDR2 is SVGEGT. After removal of 6 bases from V and 1 base from J, the junction contained 11 bases not matched to a gene. The CDR3 totals 17 residues. Clones were sequenced by immunoSEQ multiplex PCR, and TCRdb holds only the in-frame ones, with some missing. Of around 370,000 clones listed, around 89% were seen once; the top ten hold 5% to 8.5%. Sequencing was carried out using peripheral blood. The origin of this receptor is a man aged 18 to 29 with active or convalescent COVID-19. This chain uses TRBV6-2 or TRBV6-3 with TRBJ2-4; 8 positions match TRBD2. CDR3 sequence reads: CASSPPGGSFAKNIQYF. In nucleotides, the CDR3 is TGTGCCAGCAGCCCCCCGGGGGGGAGTTTCGCCAAAAACATTCAGTACTTC.